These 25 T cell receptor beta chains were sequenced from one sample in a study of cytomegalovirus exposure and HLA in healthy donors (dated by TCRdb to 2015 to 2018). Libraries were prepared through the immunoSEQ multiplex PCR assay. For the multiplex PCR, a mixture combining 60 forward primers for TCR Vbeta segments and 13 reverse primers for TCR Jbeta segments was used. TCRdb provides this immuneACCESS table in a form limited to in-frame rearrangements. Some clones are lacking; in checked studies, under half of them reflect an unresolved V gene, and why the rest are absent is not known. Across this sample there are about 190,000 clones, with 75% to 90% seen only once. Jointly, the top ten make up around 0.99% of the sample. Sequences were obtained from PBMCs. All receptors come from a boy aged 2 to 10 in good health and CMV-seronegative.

The CDR3 nucleotides are TGTGCCAGCAGCTCCTCCGGGGGGGTTGAGCAGTTCTTC. It specifies CASSSSGGVEQFF. The chain recombines TRBV7-9 with TRBJ2-1; 8 bases are a match to TRBD2. This CDR3 comprises 13 residues. V trimming: 4 bases; J trimming: 9 bases; junction bases outside the gene matches: 5. Germline V gene lookup returns CDR1 SEHNR and CDR2 FQNEAQ (reference sequence).

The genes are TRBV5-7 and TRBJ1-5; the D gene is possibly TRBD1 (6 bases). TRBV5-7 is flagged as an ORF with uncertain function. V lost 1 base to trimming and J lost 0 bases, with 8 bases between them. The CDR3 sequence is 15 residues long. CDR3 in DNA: TGTGCCAGCAGCTTGACAGGGTCTAGCAATCAGCCCCAGCATTTT. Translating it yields CASSLTGSSNQPQHF.

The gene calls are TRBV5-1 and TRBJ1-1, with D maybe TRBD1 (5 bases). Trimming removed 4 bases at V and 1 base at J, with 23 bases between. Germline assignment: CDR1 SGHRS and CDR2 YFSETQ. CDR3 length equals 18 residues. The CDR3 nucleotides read TGCGCCAGCAGCCTCCTCTTGGCGGGGGACGCCAGGAACACTGAAGCTTTCTTT. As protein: CASSLLLAGDARNTEAFF.

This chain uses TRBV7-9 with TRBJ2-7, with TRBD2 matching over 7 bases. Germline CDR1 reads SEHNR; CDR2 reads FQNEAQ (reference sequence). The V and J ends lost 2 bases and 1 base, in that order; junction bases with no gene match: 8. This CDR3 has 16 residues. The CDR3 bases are TGTGCCAGCAGCTTATCGGCGGGAGAAGGGTCCTACGAGCAGTACTTC. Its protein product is CASSLSAGEGSYEQYF. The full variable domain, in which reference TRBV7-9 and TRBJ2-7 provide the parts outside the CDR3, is DTGVSQNPRHKITKRGQNVTFRCDPISEHNRLYWYRQTLGQGPEFLTYFQNEAQLEKSRLLSDRFSAERPKGSFSTLEIQRTEQGDSAMYLCASSLSAGEGSYEQYFGPGTRLTVT.

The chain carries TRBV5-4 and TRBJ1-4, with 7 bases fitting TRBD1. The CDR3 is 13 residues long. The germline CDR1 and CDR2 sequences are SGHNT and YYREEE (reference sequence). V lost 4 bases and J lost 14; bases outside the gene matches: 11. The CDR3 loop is CASSVQRQGNLFF. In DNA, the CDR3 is TGTGCCAGCAGCGTCCAGAGACAGGGTAACCTGTTTTTT. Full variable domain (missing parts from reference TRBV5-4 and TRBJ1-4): ETGVTQSPTHLIKTRGQQVTLRCSSQSGHNTVSWYQQALGQGPQFIFQYYREEENGRGNFPPRFSGLQFPNYSSELNVNALELDDSALYLCASSVQRQGNLFFGSGTQLSVL.

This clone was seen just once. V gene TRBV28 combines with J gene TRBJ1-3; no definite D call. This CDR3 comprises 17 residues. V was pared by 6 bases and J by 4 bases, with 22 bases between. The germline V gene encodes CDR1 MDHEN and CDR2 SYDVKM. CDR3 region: CASSPRTRQVWGNTIYF. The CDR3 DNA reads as TGTGCCAGCAGCCCCAGAACTCGACAAGTCTGGGGAAACACCATATATTTT. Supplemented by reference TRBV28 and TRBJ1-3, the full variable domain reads DVKVTQSSRYLVKRTGEKVFLECVQDMDHENMFWYRQDPGLGLRLIYFSYDVKMKEKGDIPEGYSVSREKKERFSLILESASTNQTSMYLCASSPRTRQVWGNTIYFGEGSWLTVV.

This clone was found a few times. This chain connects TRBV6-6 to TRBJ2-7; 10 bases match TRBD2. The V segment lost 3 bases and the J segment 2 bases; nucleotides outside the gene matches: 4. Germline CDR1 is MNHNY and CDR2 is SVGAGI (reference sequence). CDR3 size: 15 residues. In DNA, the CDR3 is TGTGCCAGCAGTTATAGGACTAGCGGAGCCTACGAGCAGTACTTC. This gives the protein CASSYRTSGAYEQYF.

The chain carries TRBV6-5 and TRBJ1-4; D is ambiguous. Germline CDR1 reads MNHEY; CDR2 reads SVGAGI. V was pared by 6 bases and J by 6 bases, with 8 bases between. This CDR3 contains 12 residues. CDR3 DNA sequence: TGTGCCAGCAGGGCAGAGGATGAAAAACTGTTTTTT. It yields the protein CASRAEDEKLFF.

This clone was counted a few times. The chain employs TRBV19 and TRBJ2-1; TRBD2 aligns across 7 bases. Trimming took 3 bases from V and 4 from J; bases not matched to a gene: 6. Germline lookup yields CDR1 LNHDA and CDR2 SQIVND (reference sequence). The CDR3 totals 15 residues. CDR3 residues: CASSILGGEYNEQFF. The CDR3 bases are TGTGCCAGTAGTATTTTGGGAGGGGAGTACAATGAGCAGTTCTTC.

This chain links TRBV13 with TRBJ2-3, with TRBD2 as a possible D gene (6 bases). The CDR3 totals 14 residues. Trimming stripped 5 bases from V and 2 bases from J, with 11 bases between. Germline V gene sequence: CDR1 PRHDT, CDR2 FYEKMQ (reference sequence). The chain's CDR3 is CASSLRDSTDTQYF. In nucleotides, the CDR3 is TGTGCCAGCAGCCTCCGGGACTCCACAGATACGCAGTATTTT.

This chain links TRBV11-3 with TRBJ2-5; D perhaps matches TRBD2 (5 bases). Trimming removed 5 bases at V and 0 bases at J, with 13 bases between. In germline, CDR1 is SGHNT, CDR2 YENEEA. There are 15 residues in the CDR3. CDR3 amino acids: CASSPGKTYQETQYF. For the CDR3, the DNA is TGTGCCAGCAGCCCCGGGAAGACGTACCAAGAGACCCAGTACTTC.

CDR3 in amino acids: CASSTTGASPEQYF. The DNA for the CDR3 is TGTGCCAGCAGCACAACAGGGGCCTCTCCCGAGCAGTACTTC. This chain connects TRBV21-1 to TRBJ2-7; the table names TRBD1, a call not compared with the DNA. TRBV21-1 is tagged as a pseudogene. The CDR3 extends over 14 amino acids.

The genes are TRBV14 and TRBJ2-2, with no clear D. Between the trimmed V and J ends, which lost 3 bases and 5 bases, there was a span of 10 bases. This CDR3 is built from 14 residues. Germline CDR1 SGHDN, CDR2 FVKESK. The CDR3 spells CASSHIISTGELFF. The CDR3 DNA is TGTGCCAGCAGCCACATCATCAGTACCGGGGAGCTGTTTTTT.

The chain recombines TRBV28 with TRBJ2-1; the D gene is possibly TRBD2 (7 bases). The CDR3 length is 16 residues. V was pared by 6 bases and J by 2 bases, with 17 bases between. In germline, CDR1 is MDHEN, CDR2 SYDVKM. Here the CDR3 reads CASRGGGGLPYNEQFF. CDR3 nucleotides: TGTGCCAGCAGGGGAGGGGGGGGTCTCCCCTACAATGAGCAGTTCTTC.

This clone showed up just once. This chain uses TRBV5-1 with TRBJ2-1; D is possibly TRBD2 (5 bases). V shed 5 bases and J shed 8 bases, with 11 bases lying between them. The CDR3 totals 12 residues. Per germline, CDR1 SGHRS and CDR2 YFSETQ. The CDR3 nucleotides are TGCGCCAGCAGGACGCGGGTAGATGAGCAGTTCTTC. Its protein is CASRTRVDEQFF. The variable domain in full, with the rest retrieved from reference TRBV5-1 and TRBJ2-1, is KAGVTQTPRYLIKTRGQQVTLSCSPISGHRSVSWYQQTPGQGLQFLFEYFSETQRNKGNFPGRFSGRQFSNSRSEMNVSTLELGDSALYLCASRTRVDEQFFGPGTRLTVL.

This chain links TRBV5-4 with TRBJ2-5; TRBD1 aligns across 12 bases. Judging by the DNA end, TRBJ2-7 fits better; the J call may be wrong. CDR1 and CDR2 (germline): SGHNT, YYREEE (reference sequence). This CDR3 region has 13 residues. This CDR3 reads CASGGQGAHEQYF. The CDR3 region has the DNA TGTGCCAGCGGGGGACAGGGGGCCCACGAGCAGTACTTC.

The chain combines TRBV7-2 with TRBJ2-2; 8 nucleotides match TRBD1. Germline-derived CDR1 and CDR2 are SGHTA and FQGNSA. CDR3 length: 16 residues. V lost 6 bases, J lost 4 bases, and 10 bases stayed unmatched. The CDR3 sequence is CASSRARTGLTGELFF. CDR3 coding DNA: TGTGCCAGCAGTCGAGCAAGGACAGGGCTCACCGGGGAGCTGTTTTTT. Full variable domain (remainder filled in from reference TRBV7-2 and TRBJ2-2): GAGVSQSPSNKVTEKGKDVELRCDPISGHTALYWYRQSLGQGLEFLIYFQGNSAPDKSGLPSDRFSAERTGGSVSTLTIQRTQQEDSAVYLCASSRARTGLTGELFFGEGSRLTVL.

The CDR3 DNA reads as TGTGCCAGCAGCTGGACTCCTGCTAGTCCCTACAATGAGCAGTTCTTC. It translates to CASSWTPASPYNEQFF. The rearrangement uses TRBV13 and TRBJ2-1, with a possible D match to TRBD2 (5 bases). The germline gives CDR1 PRHDT, CDR2 FYEKMQ (reference sequence). Trimming took off 4 bases at V and 2 bases at J, with 15 bases between the two ends. This CDR3 comprises 16 residues.

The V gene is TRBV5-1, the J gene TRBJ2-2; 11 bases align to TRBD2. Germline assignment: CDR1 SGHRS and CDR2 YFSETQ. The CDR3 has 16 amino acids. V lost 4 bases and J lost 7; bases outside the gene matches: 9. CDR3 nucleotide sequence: TGCGCCAGCAGCCTGGGACTAGCGGATGCACGCGGGGAGCTGTTTTTT. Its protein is CASSLGLADARGELFF.

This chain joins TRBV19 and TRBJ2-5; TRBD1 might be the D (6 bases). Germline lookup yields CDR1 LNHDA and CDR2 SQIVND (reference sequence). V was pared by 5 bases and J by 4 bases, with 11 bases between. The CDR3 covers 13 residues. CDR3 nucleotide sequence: TGTGCCAGTAGTCCTACAGGGTCAGAGACCCAGTACTTC. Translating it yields CASSPTGSETQYF.

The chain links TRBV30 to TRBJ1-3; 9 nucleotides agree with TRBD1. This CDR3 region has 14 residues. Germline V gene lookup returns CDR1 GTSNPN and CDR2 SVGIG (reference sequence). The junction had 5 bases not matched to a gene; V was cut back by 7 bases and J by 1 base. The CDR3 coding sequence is TGTGCCTTGACAGGGGGATGGTCTGGAAACACCATATATTTT. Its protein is CALTGGWSGNTIYF. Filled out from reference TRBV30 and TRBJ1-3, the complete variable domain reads SQTIHQWPATLVQPVGSPLSLECTVEGTSNPNLYWYRQAAGRGLQLLFYSVGIGQISSEVPQNLSASRPQDRQFILSSKKLLLSDSGFYLCALTGGWSGNTIYFGEGSWLTVV.

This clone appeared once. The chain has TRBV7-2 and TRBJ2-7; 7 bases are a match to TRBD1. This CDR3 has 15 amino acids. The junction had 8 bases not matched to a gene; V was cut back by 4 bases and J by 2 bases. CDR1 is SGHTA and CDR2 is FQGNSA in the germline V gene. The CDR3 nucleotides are TGTGCCAGCAGCTACCGTATGACAGGGACCTACGAGCAGTACTTC. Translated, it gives CASSYRMTGTYEQYF.

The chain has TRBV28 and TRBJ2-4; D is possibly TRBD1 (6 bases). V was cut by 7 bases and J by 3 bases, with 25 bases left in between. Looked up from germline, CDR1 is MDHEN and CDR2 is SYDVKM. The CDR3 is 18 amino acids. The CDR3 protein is CASNSGTTGYVGKNIQYF. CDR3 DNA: TGTGCCAGCAATTCAGGGACCACAGGGTACGTGGGCAAAAACATTCAGTACTTC.

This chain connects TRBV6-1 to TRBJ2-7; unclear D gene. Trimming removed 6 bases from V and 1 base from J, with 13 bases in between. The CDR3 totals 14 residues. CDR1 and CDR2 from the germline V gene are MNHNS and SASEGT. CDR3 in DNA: TGTGCCAGCAGAGACCCCGGGTGGTCCTACGAGCAGTACTTC. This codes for CASRDPGWSYEQYF.

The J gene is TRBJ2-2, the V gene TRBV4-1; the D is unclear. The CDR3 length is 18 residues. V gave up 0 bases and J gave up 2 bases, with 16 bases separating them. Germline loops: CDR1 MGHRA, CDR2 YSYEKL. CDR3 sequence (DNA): TGCGCCAGCAGCCAAGATAACAAACAGTTTCTTAACACCGGGGAGCTGTTTTTT. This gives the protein CASSQDNKQFLNTGELFF.